Listed below are T cell receptor beta chains from one sample, sequenced in a study of shared clonotypes between healthy human individuals. TCRdb keeps only in-frame clones here, not all; method: immunoSEQ multiplex PCR. The data contain just over 2,000,000 clones, approximately 95% of them singletons. The specimen was naive CD8+ T cells sorted from blood. The source is a man younger than 30 in good health. Both conserved end residues are part of each CDR3. The order of the fields is CDR3 length, J gene, V gene, CDR3 protein.

CDR3 length: 16; J gene: TRBJ1-5; V gene: TRBV5-6; CDR3 protein: CASSLDSQGINQPQHF
CDR3 length: 14; J gene: TRBJ1-1; V gene: TRBV7-9; CDR3 protein: CASSLDRGLTEAFF
CDR3 length: 16; J gene: TRBJ2-4; V gene: TRBV5-6; CDR3 protein: CASSVPGLAAQNIQYF
CDR3 length: 13; J gene: TRBJ2-7; V gene: TRBV30; CDR3 protein: CAWSEGHLGEQYF
CDR3 length: 13; J gene: TRBJ2-7; V gene: TRBV7-9; CDR3 protein: CASSQTGGYEQYF
CDR3 length: 17; J gene: TRBJ1-1; V gene: TRBV7-9; CDR3 protein: CASSLGEPGTVNTEAFF
CDR3 length: 15; J gene: TRBJ2-1; V gene: TRBV6-5; CDR3 protein: CASSLLAEEPDEQFF
CDR3 length: 13; J gene: TRBJ2-5; V gene: TRBV13; CDR3 protein: CASSATVGETQYF
CDR3 length: 18; J gene: TRBJ1-2; V gene: TRBV29-1; CDR3 protein: CSVEETLIGGISNYGYTF
CDR3 length: 12; J gene: TRBJ2-1; V gene: TRBV29-1; CDR3 protein: CSQGTSGGEQFF
CDR3 length: 14; J gene: TRBJ2-5; V gene: TRBV11-2; CDR3 protein: CASSLQGRGETQYF
CDR3 length: 15; J gene: TRBJ2-3; V gene: TRBV29-1; CDR3 protein: CSVDLAGGGTDTQYF
CDR3 length: 13; J gene: TRBJ2-1; V gene: TRBV29-1; CDR3 protein: CSVRQGASNEQFF
CDR3 length: 15; J gene: TRBJ1-1; V gene: TRBV4-1; CDR3 protein: CASSQGTGGDTEAFF
CDR3 length: 19; J gene: TRBJ2-3; V gene: TRBV2; CDR3 protein: CASSESGGASNPYTDTQYF
CDR3 length: 14; J gene: TRBJ2-4; V gene: TRBV5-4; CDR3 protein: CASREDRAGGTLNF
CDR3 length: 14; J gene: TRBJ2-1; V gene: TRBV9; CDR3 protein: CASSPLSGMNEQFF
CDR3 length: 12; J gene: TRBJ2-7; V gene: TRBV5-1; CDR3 protein: CASSLAGNEQYF
CDR3 length: 13; J gene: TRBJ1-4; V gene: TRBV27; CDR3 protein: CASSWGSGEKLFF
CDR3 length: 14; J gene: TRBJ2-1; V gene: TRBV14; CDR3 protein: CASSQETGALEQFF
CDR3 length: 8; J gene: TRBJ2-1; V gene: TRBV29-1; CDR3 protein: CSVAEGIF
CDR3 length: 16; J gene: TRBJ2-1; V gene: TRBV7-9; CDR3 protein: CASSLARASGRDEQFF